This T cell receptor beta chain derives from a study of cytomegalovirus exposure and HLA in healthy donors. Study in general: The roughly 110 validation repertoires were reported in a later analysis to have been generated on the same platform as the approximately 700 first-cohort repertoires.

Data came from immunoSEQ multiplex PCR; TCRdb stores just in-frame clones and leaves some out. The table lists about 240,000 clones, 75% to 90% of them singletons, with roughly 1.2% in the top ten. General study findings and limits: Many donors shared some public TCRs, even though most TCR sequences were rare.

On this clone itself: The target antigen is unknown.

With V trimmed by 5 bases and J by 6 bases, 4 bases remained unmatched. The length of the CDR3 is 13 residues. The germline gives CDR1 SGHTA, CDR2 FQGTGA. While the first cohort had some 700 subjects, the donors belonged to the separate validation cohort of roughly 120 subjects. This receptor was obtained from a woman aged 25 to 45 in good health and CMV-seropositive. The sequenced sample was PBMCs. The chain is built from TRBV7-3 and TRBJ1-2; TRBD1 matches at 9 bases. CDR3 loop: CASSLGQGNGYTF. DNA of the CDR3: TGTGCCAGCAGCCTCGGACAGGGGAATGGCTACACCTTC.